Each of the 21 T cell receptor beta chains below was sequenced from the same sample in a study of blood T cell repertoires in COVID-19. Generated by immunoSEQ multiplex PCR, the TCRdb table keeps only in-frame clones and is missing some. The sample lists approximately 70,000 clones, approximately 85% seen once, with roughly 40% in the top ten. The sample consisted of peripheral blood. The receptors originated from a woman of 80 years or more with active or convalescent COVID-19.

V usage is TRBV5-1 and J usage is TRBJ2-1; D remains unclear. Germline CDR1 is SGHRS and CDR2 is YFSETQ. The CDR3 spans 14 residues. V was clipped by 0 bases and J by 5 bases, with 9 bases between them. CDR3 bases: TGCGCCAGCAGCTTGGAACTCTATAACAATGAGCAGTTCTTC. Translation gives CASSLELYNNEQFF.

V gene TRBV18 combines with J gene TRBJ2-7; TRBD1 aligns across 7 bases. The CDR3 spans 15 residues. The V segment lost 3 bases and the J segment 2 bases; nucleotides outside the gene matches: 7. Germline loops: CDR1 KGHSH, CDR2 LQKENI. The CDR3 nucleotides read TGTGCCAGCTCACCGGGACAGATTATGACCTACGAGCAGTACTTC. It is translated as CASSPGQIMTYEQYF.

This clone has just a few counts. The CDR3 sequence: CASSPKSASSYNSPLHF. The CDR3 DNA follows: TGTGCCAGCAGCCCAAAATCAGCGAGCTCCTATAATTCACCCCTCCACTTT. V usage is TRBV7-8 and J usage is TRBJ1-6, with D unclear. The V gene's germline CDR1 is SGHVS and CDR2 FQNEAQ. This CDR3 spans 17 amino acids. Trimming shortened V by 5 bases and J by 0 bases, and 14 bases separated the two germline ends.

The genes are TRBV4-1 and TRBJ2-2; D not certain. V lost 0 bases and J 3 bases, leaving 8 bases between the germline ends. This CDR3 contains 15 residues. Per the germline V gene, CDR1 is MGHRA and CDR2 is YSYEKL. In DNA, the CDR3 is TGCGCCAGCAGCCAAGAAATGCTATACACCGGGGAGCTGTTTTTT. Residues: CASSQEMLYTGELFF.

This chain joins TRBV5-6 and TRBJ2-7; 9 bases match TRBD1. The CDR3 consists of 15 residues. Germline V gene sequence: CDR1 SGHDT, CDR2 YYEEEE. V was clipped by 2 bases and J by 1 base; unmatched bases: 4. DNA of the CDR3: TGTGCCAGCAGCTTTGGGACAGGGCATTCCTACGAGCAGTACTTC. This encodes CASSFGTGHSYEQYF.

Only one count was recorded for this clone. V usage is TRBV24-1 and J usage is TRBJ1-5; D not certain. Trimming left V 3 bases short and J 1 base short, with 3 bases between. The length of the CDR3 is 13 residues. Per germline, CDR1 KGHDR and CDR2 SFDVKD. In nucleotides, the CDR3 is TGTGCCACCAGTGATGCGAGCAATCAGCCCCAGCATTTT. Translated, it gives CATSDASNQPQHF.

This clone was recorded once. The V and J genes are TRBV19 and TRBJ2-2, with TRBD2 matching 12 bases. Germline CDR1 LNHDA, CDR2 SQIVND (reference sequence). This CDR3 is 15 amino acids long. The trim removed 5 bases at V and 4 bases at J, leaving 2 bases unmatched. The chain's CDR3 is CASSVTSGGTGELFF. As DNA, the CDR3 is TGTGCCAGTAGTGTGACTAGCGGGGGCACCGGGGAGCTGTTTTTT.

This clone was recorded a few times. DNA for the CDR3: TGTGCCAGCAGCGTACGGGACTATCCCAATGAGCAGTTCTTC. This gives the protein CASSVRDYPNEQFF. The chain joins TRBV9 to TRBJ2-1, with TRBD2 matching over 7 bases. The CDR3 is 14 amino acids. J lost 6 bases, V lost 1 base, and 4 bases had no gene match. Germline lookup yields CDR1 SGDLS and CDR2 YYNGEE.

This clone was seen once. The rearrangement links TRBV19 to TRBJ1-4; D possibly corresponds to TRBD1 (5 bases). Germline CDR1 LNHDA, CDR2 SQIVND (reference sequence). The CDR3 extends over 15 amino acids. The germline V and J ends were trimmed by 7 bases and 4 bases, with 16 bases remaining between them. CDR3 sequence (DNA): TGTGCCAGTACCCCCGGATCCAGGGTTAATGAAAAACTGTTTTTT. Protein product: CASTPGSRVNEKLFF. Supplemented by reference TRBV19 and TRBJ1-4, the full variable domain reads DGGITQSPKYLFRKEGQNVTLSCEQNLNHDAMYWYRQDPGQGLRLIYYSQIVNDFQKGDIAEGYSVSREKKESFPLTVTSAQKNPTAFYLCASTPGSRVNEKLFFGSGTQLSVL.

This clone occurred once. The chain combines TRBV27 with TRBJ1-2; D not resolved. CDR1 is MNHEY, CDR2 SMNVEV, per germline (reference sequence). The V end was cut by 0 bases, the J end by 7 bases, with 12 bases between. The CDR3 contains 14 residues. The CDR3 DNA reads as TGTGCCAGCAGTTTATCCACACAGATCAGTGGCTACACCTTC. Its protein product is CASSLSTQISGYTF.

This clone has at least ten counts. V gene TRBV6-5 combines with J gene TRBJ1-2; D may be TRBD1 (5 bases). The CDR3 consists of 12 residues. The V end lost 5 bases, the J end lost 8 bases, and 12 bases lay between the germline ends. From germline, CDR1 is MNHEY and CDR2 SVGAGI. CDR3 region: CASSQGGEGYTF. DNA for the CDR3: TGTGCCAGCAGTCAGGGAGGTGAGGGCTACACCTTC.

The rearrangement uses TRBV12-3 or TRBV12-4 and TRBJ1-5; D not certain. Trimming removed 0 bases from V and 7 bases from J, with 7 bases in between. The CDR3 has 13 amino acids. The CDR3 nucleotides are TGTGCCAGCAGTTTAGCCACGGGGCAGCCCCAGCATTTT. Protein sequence: CASSLATGQPQHF.

This chain links TRBV5-6 with TRBJ2-3; 8 bases line up with TRBD1. V dropped 3 bases and J dropped 2; count of bases not matched to a gene: 8. Germline CDR1 reads SGHDT; CDR2 reads YYEEEE. The CDR3 is 16 amino acids. The CDR3 nucleotides are TGTGCCAGCAGCTGGGGGACAGGCAAATTCACAGATACGCAGTATTTT. As protein: CASSWGTGKFTDTQYF. Full variable domain (rest looked up from reference TRBV5-6 and TRBJ2-3): DAGVTQSPTHLIKTRGQQVTLRCSPKSGHDTVSWYQQALGQGPQFIFQYYEEEERQRGNFPDRFSGHQFPNYSSELNVNALLLGDSALYLCASSWGTGKFTDTQYFGPGTRLTVL.

The CDR3 is CASSPGGGPLYGYTF. In nucleotides, the CDR3 is TGTGCCAGCAGCCCCGGGGGGGGACCTCTCTATGGCTACACCTTC. The V and J genes are TRBV7-8 and TRBJ1-2; TRBD1 might be the D (5 bases). V was clipped by 5 bases and J by 4 bases, with 17 bases between them. This CDR3 contains 15 residues. Per the germline V gene, CDR1 is SGHVS and CDR2 is FQNEAQ.

The chain is built from TRBV13 and TRBJ1-4; D gene ambiguous. Trimming removed 5 bases from V and 4 bases from J, with 5 bases in between. The CDR3 contains 12 residues. Looked up from germline, CDR1 is PRHDT and CDR2 is FYEKMQ (reference sequence). CDR3 coding DNA: TGTGCCAGCAGCGTACTTAATGAAAAACTGTTTTTT. Residues: CASSVLNEKLFF.

V gene TRBV10-3 combines with J gene TRBJ2-5; 8 bases align to TRBD2. V dropped 0 bases and J dropped 4; count of bases not matched to a gene: 4. CDR3 length equals 15 residues. Germline CDR1 reads ENHRY; CDR2 reads SYGVKD. The CDR3 sequence: CAISESNGGGETQYF. The CDR3 nucleotides read TGTGCCATCAGTGAGTCGAACGGGGGGGGAGAGACCCAGTACTTC.

The chain carries TRBV7-8 and TRBJ1-1; no clear D. Germline CDR1 reads SGHVS; CDR2 reads FQNEAQ. This CDR3 comprises 19 residues. The V gene lost 5 bases and the J gene lost 3 bases, with 28 bases spanning the gap. In nucleotides, the CDR3 is TGTGCCAGCAGCGCTCCTAGATCGGCCGCAACCTGGGTCTACACTGAAGCTTTCTTT. As protein: CASSAPRSAATWVYTEAFF.

The chain recombines TRBV19 with TRBJ2-1; 11 positions agree with TRBD2. Looked up from germline, CDR1 is LNHDA and CDR2 is SQIVND (reference sequence). Trimming took 7 bases from V and 5 from J; bases not matched to a gene: 7. The CDR3 sequence is 15 residues long. For the CDR3, the DNA is TGTGCCAGTAAAACTAGCGGGGGAAAAAACAATGAGCAGTTCTTC. Amino acids: CASKTSGGKNNEQFF.

The J gene is TRBJ1-6, the V gene TRBV7-2; a weak D match, TRBD1 (6 bases). Trimming left V 6 bases short and J 8 bases short, with 20 bases between. The CDR3 extends over 16 amino acids. Germline V gene lookup returns CDR1 SGHTA and CDR2 FQGNSA. The CDR3 DNA reads as TGTGCCAGCAGTAAAGACGCAACAGGGTTAGATTCACCCCTCCACTTT. Its protein product is CASSKDATGLDSPLHF.

J is TRBJ2-7 and V is TRBV25-1; 9 bases match TRBD1. The junction had 7 bases not matched to a gene; V was cut back by 4 bases and J by 0 bases. Germline loops: CDR1 MGHDK, CDR2 SYGVNS. The CDR3 runs to 16 residues. For the CDR3, the DNA is TGTGCCAGCAGTGGAGTTGAGGGACAGGGCTCCTACGAGCAGTACTTC. Amino acids: CASSGVEGQGSYEQYF.

The chain has TRBV19 and TRBJ2-3; TRBD2 matches 9 bases. This CDR3 is 14 amino acids long. CDR1 and CDR2 from the germline V gene are LNHDA and SQIVND (reference sequence). Trimming removed 5 bases from V and 2 bases from J; junction bases left unmatched: 2. CDR3 sequence: CASSGLATTDTQYF. CDR3 DNA sequence: TGTGCCAGTAGTGGACTAGCGACCACAGATACGCAGTATTTT.